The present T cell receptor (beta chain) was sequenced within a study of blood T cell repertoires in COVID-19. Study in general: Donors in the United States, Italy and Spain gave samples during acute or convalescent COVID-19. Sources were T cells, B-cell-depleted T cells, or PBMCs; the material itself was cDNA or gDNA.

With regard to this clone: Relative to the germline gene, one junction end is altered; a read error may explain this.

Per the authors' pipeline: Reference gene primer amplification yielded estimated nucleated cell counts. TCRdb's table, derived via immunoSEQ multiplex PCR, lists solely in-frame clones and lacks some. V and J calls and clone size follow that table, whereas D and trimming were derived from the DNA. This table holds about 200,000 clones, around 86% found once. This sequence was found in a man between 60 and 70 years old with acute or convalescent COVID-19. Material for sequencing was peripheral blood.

CDR3 loop: CASSSGVNYGYTF. The CDR3 DNA sequence: TGCGCCAGCAGTTCCGGGGTCAACTATGGCTACACTTTC. This chain links TRBV10-2 with TRBJ1-2; no firm D call. Germline loops: CDR1 WSHSY, CDR2 SAAADI. The CDR3 runs to 13 residues.